The sequence of this T cell receptor beta chain was determined in a study of shared clonotypes between healthy human individuals. Turning to this clone: Its cognate antigen is unknown.

Whole-study results and caveats: Compared with memory subsets, naive subsets generally had larger estimated richness. Collection of samples was limited to blood; tissue repertoires likely differ.

The data were produced by immunoSEQ multiplex PCR, yet TCRdb's version contains in-frame clones alone and is incomplete. Of nearly 1 million clones in the sample, less than 85% were seen once. The TCR comes from a man aged 18 to 30 in good health. Input material: memory CD4+ T cells sorted from blood. Subset indicated: CD45RA-negative fraction.

The CDR3 nucleotides read TGTGCCAGCAGCTTGGGGACAGATGAAAAACTGTTTTTT. Amino acid sequence: CASSLGTDEKLFF. V is TRBV5-6 and J is TRBJ1-4; a possible D gene is TRBD1 (6 bases). The V and J ends lost 0 bases and 6 bases respectively, with 6 bases between them. This CDR3 region has 13 residues. Per the germline V gene, CDR1 is SGHDT and CDR2 is YYEEEE.